This TCR beta chain came from a study of blood T cell repertoires in COVID-19. Overall study context: T cells, B-cell-depleted T cells, or PBMCs supplied cDNA or gDNA.

In the original processing: Amplifying reference gene primers gave estimates of nucleated cell counts. Produced via immunoSEQ multiplex PCR; TCRdb's table is partial and in-frame only. The DNA gave D and trimming, while V, J and clone size come from that table. Counted here are 130,000 to 150,000 clones, roughly 83% occurring once; the ten biggest clones make up around 5.5%. The participants were between about 18 and 89 years old and came from 20 to 30 US areas. Participants had their cohort set by participant-reported clinical history. Germline V lookup: CDR1 SQVTM, CDR2 ANQGSEA. After removal of 5 bases from V and 7 bases from J, the junction contained 6 bases not matched to a gene. The length of the CDR3 is 13 residues.

The material sequenced was PBMCs or T cells enriched from blood (not recorded which). The TCR was taken from a man between 35 and 55 years old with acute COVID-19. The J gene is TRBJ1-1, the V gene TRBV29-1; 11 bases map to TRBD1. CDR3 sequence (DNA): TGCAGCGTTTTGGACAGGGGGCGCGGTGAAGCTTTCTTT. It codes for CSVLDRGRGEAFF.